Listed here are 20 T cell receptor beta chains from one sample, sequenced in a study of Ad26.COV2.S vaccination and SARS-CoV-2 variants. TCRdb keeps only in-frame clones here, not all; method: immunoSEQ multiplex PCR. This sample has roughly 390,000 clones; around 85% occur once, and the top ten carry 3% to 3.5%. Treatment here: 15 to 20 received Ad26.COV2.S at low or high dose, single or two shots; five or six received placebo; per-sample allocation not given. The samples date from day 63 after the first vaccine or placebo injection. This material consisted of peripheral blood, taken in a trial of Ad26.COV2.S vaccine versus placebo. These receptors all come from a person aged 18-65 years who received the Ad26.COV2.S COVID-19 vaccine or a placebo.

This clone was counted only a few times. This chain joins TRBV2 and TRBJ1-1, with no clear D. Germline V lookup: CDR1 SNHLY, CDR2 FYNNEI. V lost 0 bases, J lost 10 bases, and 6 bases lay in between. This CDR3 has 11 amino acids. The CDR3: CASSEARAAFF. CDR3 DNA sequence: TGTGCCAGCAGTGAAGCGCGAGCAGCTTTCTTT.

V usage is TRBV5-5 and J usage is TRBJ1-3; D uncertain. The CDR3 is 13 residues long. V was clipped by 2 bases and J by 4 bases, with 7 bases between them. The germline V gene has CDR1 SGHKS and CDR2 YYEKEE (reference sequence). The CDR3 reads CASSFASGNTIYF. The CDR3 region has the DNA TGTGCCAGCAGCTTTGCGTCGGGAAACACCATATATTTT.

This clone was detected once. The V call is TRBV4-1, the J call TRBJ2-3, with D perhaps TRBD1 (5 bases). CDR1 and CDR2 (germline): MGHRA, YSYEKL. The CDR3 length is 15 residues. The V end was cut by 2 bases, the J end by 3 bases, with 12 bases between. CDR3 sequence (DNA): TGCGCCAGCAGCCAACGGACAAGGTTTACAGATACGCAGTATTTT. Translating gives CASSQRTRFTDTQYF.

The rearrangement links TRBV19 to TRBJ2-1; D perhaps matches TRBD2 (6 bases). CDR3 length: 14 amino acids. V lost 3 bases, J lost 6 bases, and 12 bases lay in between. Germline loops: CDR1 LNHDA, CDR2 SQIVND (reference sequence). The CDR3 nucleotides are TGTGCCAGTAGTATCGGAGGGGCCAGCAATGAGCAGTTCTTC. This translates into CASSIGGASNEQFF.

The J gene is TRBJ2-7, the V gene TRBV29-1, with 9 nucleotides matching TRBD2. The CDR3 covers 14 residues. Germline CDR1 SQVTM, CDR2 ANQGSEA. V trimming: 1 base; J trimming: 4 bases; junction bases outside the gene matches: 5. The CDR3 region is CSVEGGGAPYEQYF. For the CDR3, the DNA is TGCAGCGTTGAAGGCGGGGGGGCTCCTTACGAGCAGTACTTC.

The chain employs TRBV3-1 (or the pseudogene TRBV3-2) and TRBJ2-1, with 14 bases matching TRBD2. This CDR3 has 15 amino acids. J lost 7 bases, V lost 4 bases, and 3 bases had no gene match. Germline-derived CDR1 and CDR2 are LGHDT and YNNKEL (reference sequence). The CDR3 DNA sequence: TGTGCCAGCAGCCCGGGACTAGCGGGGGCTAATGAGCAGTTCTTC. Its protein product is CASSPGLAGANEQFF.

This rearrangement joins TRBV5-1 to TRBJ2-5; D possibly uses TRBD1 or TRBD2 (5 bases each). Germline CDR1 reads SGHRS; CDR2 reads YFSETQ. V was shortened by 2 bases and J by 5 bases, with 16 bases between the two germline ends. The CDR3 extends over 15 amino acids. The CDR3 bases are TGCGCCAGCAGCTTCCGGGACGGCAGCCGGGAGACCCAGTACTTC. This sequence encodes CASSFRDGSRETQYF.

The chain recombines TRBV7-6 with TRBJ2-3; 13 nucleotides agree with TRBD2. Germline V gene sequence: CDR1 SGHVS, CDR2 FNYEAQ. There are 17 residues in the CDR3. Germline trimming cut 0 bases from V and 3 bases from J; bases unmatched to any gene: 3. This CDR3 is CASSLAGTSGDTDTQYF. CDR3 coding DNA: TGTGCCAGCAGCTTAGCGGGGACTAGCGGGGATACAGATACGCAGTATTTT.

This chain uses TRBV19 with TRBJ1-5; a weak D match, TRBD1 (5 bases). The germline V and J ends were trimmed by 3 bases and 0 bases, with 9 bases remaining between them. The CDR3 covers 15 residues. Germline loops: CDR1 LNHDA, CDR2 SQIVND (reference sequence). The CDR3 region is CASSIGTYSNQPQHF. The CDR3, as DNA: TGTGCCAGTAGTATTGGGACCTATAGCAATCAGCCCCAGCATTTT.

Here the CDR3 reads CASSRGGSLSGNTIYF. Written as DNA, the CDR3 is TGTGCCAGCAGTCGCGGGGGGTCCCTCTCTGGAAACACCATATATTTT. This sequence joins TRBV3-1 (or the pseudogene TRBV3-2) and TRBJ1-3; D perhaps matches TRBD1 (5 bases). The V end was cut by 6 bases, the J end by 0 bases, with 15 bases between. Germline V gene sequence: CDR1 LGHDT, CDR2 YNNKEL (reference sequence). The CDR3 has 16 amino acids.

V gene TRBV29-1 combines with J gene TRBJ2-2; tentatively, D is TRBD2 (6 bases). Germline CDR1 reads SQVTM; CDR2 reads ANQGSEA. This CDR3 region has 12 residues. The V gene lost 7 bases and the J gene lost 1 base, with 7 bases spanning the gap. The CDR3 coding sequence is TGCAGCGGCGGGGAGAACACCGGGGAGCTGTTTTTT. Translating gives CSGGENTGELFF.

The V call is TRBV7-6, the J call TRBJ2-2; 9 bases agree with TRBD2. Germline V CDR1 and CDR2: SGHVS, FNYEAQ. The CDR3 totals 15 residues. Trimming took 9 bases from V and 1 from J; bases not matched to a gene: 6. CDR3 in amino acids: CASGVAGVNTGELFF. CDR3 DNA sequence: TGTGCCAGTGGCGTAGCGGGGGTGAACACCGGGGAGCTGTTTTTT.

Only a few counts were recorded for this clone. The J gene is TRBJ2-1, the V gene TRBV9; no definite D call. This CDR3 has 13 residues. Germline loops: CDR1 SGDLS, CDR2 YYNGEE. Trimming took 0 bases from V and 4 from J, leaving 5 bases between them. The CDR3 region is CASSVALYNEQFF. CDR3 nucleotide sequence: TGTGCCAGCAGCGTAGCACTATACAATGAGCAGTTCTTC.

The rearrangement links TRBV10-3 to TRBJ2-1; D is undetermined. V dropped 5 bases and J dropped 0 bases, with 11 bases sitting between them. This CDR3 region has 15 residues. CDR1 ENHRY and CDR2 SYGVKD come from the germline V gene. CDR3 amino acids: CAISQYASSYNEQFF. In DNA, the CDR3 is TGTGCCATCAGTCAGTATGCTAGCTCCTACAATGAGCAGTTCTTC.

The genes are TRBV14 and TRBJ1-1, with D possibly TRBD1 on 6 matching bases. CDR1 and CDR2 from the germline V gene are SGHDN and FVKESK. V shed 9 bases and J shed 1 base, with 9 bases lying between them. CDR3 length equals 12 residues. CDR3 amino acids: CARGGGNTEAFF. CDR3 nucleotides: TGTGCCAGGGGAGGGGGGAACACTGAAGCTTTCTTT.

The chain employs TRBV5-1 and TRBJ2-1; TRBD2 matches at 14 bases. Germline V gives CDR1 SGHRS, CDR2 YFSETQ. Trimming at V came to 4 bases and at J to 2 bases, leaving 5 bases not matched to a gene. There are 17 residues in the CDR3. DNA for the CDR3: TGCGCCAGCAGCGCGACTAGCGGGGGGGCGGCCTACAATGAGCAGTTCTTC. Residues: CASSATSGGAAYNEQFF.

The gene calls are TRBV25-1 and TRBJ1-1; D is uncertain. V was shortened by 0 bases and J by 10 bases, with 12 bases between the two germline ends. The CDR3 has 13 residues. CDR1 and CDR2 (germline): MGHDK, SYGVNS. The CDR3 is CASSEYAQAGAFF. CDR3 DNA sequence: TGTGCCAGCAGTGAATATGCCCAGGCGGGAGCTTTCTTT.

The J gene is TRBJ1-2, the V gene TRBV7-9; 7 bases agree with TRBD1. CDR1 and CDR2 from the germline V gene are SEHNR and FQNEAQ (reference sequence). V shed 5 bases, J shed 6 bases, and the junction held 3 bases outside the gene matches. The CDR3 is made up of 12 amino acids. The CDR3 loop reads CASSPTGHGYTF. The CDR3 DNA reads TGTGCCAGCAGCCCGACAGGGCATGGCTACACCTTC.

The chain has TRBV5-1 and TRBJ1-2, with a weak D call TRBD1 (5 bases). The germline V gene has CDR1 SGHRS and CDR2 YFSETQ. The length of the CDR3 is 14 residues. Trimming removed 5 bases from V and 7 bases from J, with 18 bases in between. This chain's CDR3 is CASRPGLREVGYTF. CDR3 bases: TGCGCCAGCAGGCCGGGTCTCAGGGAGGTTGGCTACACCTTC.

The CDR3 loop is CASSSLAGAQETQYF. CDR3 DNA sequence: TGTGCCAGCAGCTCGCTAGCGGGGGCCCAAGAGACCCAGTACTTC. The V gene is TRBV7-6, the J gene TRBJ2-5; TRBD2 aligns across 10 bases. CDR1 is SGHVS and CDR2 is FNYEAQ in the germline V gene. J gave up 1 base and V 4 bases, and 3 bases lay outside the gene matches. The CDR3 has 15 amino acids. Combining the CDR3 with reference TRBV7-6 and TRBJ2-5 gives the whole variable domain GAGVSQSPRYKVTKRGQDVALRCDPISGHVSLYWYRQALGQGPEFLTYFNYEAQQDKSGLPNDRFSAERPEGSISTLTIQRTEQRDSAMYRCASSSLAGAQETQYFGPGTRLLVL.